Below, one TCR beta chain is given with its context. This clonotype was picked up a small number of times. Its antigen target is currently unknown. No qualities accompany the bases; no much larger clone lies one base away. Germline trimming amounts to 3 bases on V and 8 bases on J, with 8 as the count of junction bases outside the gene matches. Taken from the germline V gene (reference sequence), the CDR1 and CDR2 loops are DFQATT and SNEGSKA. The CDR3 sequence holds 16 residues, the cysteine and phenylalanine included. The retained sequence is limited to the CDR3, 48 bases, with the frame set at the first base. The data derive from a study of T-cell reconstitution after alpha-beta-depleted transplantation in children (TCRdb year 2016). Some background on the complete study: T-cell immune reconstitution after TCRalphabeta/CD19-depleted allogeneic hematopoietic cell transplantation in children was quantitatively tracked in the study by means of TCR repertoire profiling. What the study reported, not specific to this receptor: Hyperexpanded clone frequencies declined over subsequent months; after one year, T-cell counts and TCRbeta diversity were mostly attributed to newly produced T cells. In some patients, the high TCRbeta diversity seen at day 60 was put down to recipient T cells and intrathymic progenitors that had survived conditioning. About two months after transplant, the apparently early recovery of alphabetaT-cell counts reportedly depended on just several hundred clones that had expanded rapidly and came from non-depleted graft cells.

This specimen's treatment or condition label, per the study, means: allogeneic hematopoietic cell transplantation with graft depleted of TCRalphabeta T cells and CD19 B cells. The children who served as transplant recipients had been given grafts of TCRalphabeta/CD19-depleted allogeneic hematopoietic cells. Libraries were constructed by PCR. For sequencing, an Illumina HiSeq 2500 was employed. TCR library preparation used molecular barcoding, with unique molecular identifiers applied to normalize quantification of the TCRbeta repertoire. Using fastp trimming at Q25 and MiXCR clonotype assembly, TCRdb reanalyzed the public sequencing data and kept in-frame beta chains. Duplicate CDR3 protein sequences are folded into a single record with the most common DNA and genes. The sample table contains some 290,000 distinct CDR3 sequences; only one count was recorded for 23% of them. Roughly 9.8% of the sample is taken by the ten largest.

The sequenced sample was PBMCs, mostly from graft donor cells, obtained 180 days after TCRalphabeta/CD19-depleted stem cell transplant. This receptor chain uses TRBV20-1 and TRBJ2-1; 15 bases in the junction line up with TRBD2. The receptor was isolated from a male patient younger than 18 who had a stem cell transplant for acute lymphoblastic leukemia, so the T cells may come from the graft donor. The CDR3 corresponds to CSASKGLAGGRHEQFF. The bases are TGCAGTGCTAGTAAGGGACTAGCGGGAGGCCGGCATGAGCAGTTCTTC.